The clone carrying this T cell receptor (beta chain) appeared a few times. TCRdb re-analysed the RT-PCR reads in MiXCR, keeping a single row per CDR3 protein. The data hold fewer than 800,000 distinct CDR3 sequences, with 14% observed a single time. The receptor comes from a female donor in good health, serving as a healthy control. Material for sequencing was memory CD4+ T cells from blood.

As DNA, the CDR3 is TGTGCCAGCAGTTACTCGTTTACGCATCCACGTGAGCAGTTCTTC. This encodes CASSYSFTHPREQFF. The V gene is TRBV6-5, the J gene TRBJ2-1; D unclear. Trimming removed 0 bases at V and 9 bases at J, with 15 bases between. Germline V gene sequence: CDR1 MNHEY, CDR2 SVGAGI. The length of the CDR3 is 15 residues.